Shown below are 16 T cell receptor beta chains from a single sample sequenced in a study of control samples from healthy donors and cancer patients. Generated by immunoSEQ multiplex PCR, the TCRdb table keeps only in-frame clones and is missing some. The sample includes around 170,000 clones, around 88% of them seen just once. What was sequenced was blood. These TCRs come from a woman under 40 in good health.

This sequence joins TRBV4-2 and TRBJ2-7; TRBD2 aligns across 9 bases. CDR1 LGHNA and CDR2 YNFKEQ come from the germline V gene. V was clipped by 1 base and J by 4 bases; unmatched bases: 11. The CDR3 has 17 residues. The CDR3 protein is CASSQVAGEGFVYEQYF. As DNA, the CDR3 is TGTGCCAGCAGCCAAGTAGCGGGGGAGGGTTTTGTTTACGAGCAGTACTTC.

About this clone itself: This specimen includes other DNA sequences encoding the same CDR3. This chain uses TRBV30 with TRBJ2-5; the D is unclear. The V end lost 0 bases, the J end lost 5 bases, and 4 bases lay between the germline ends. Germline assignment: CDR1 GTSNPN and CDR2 SVGIG (reference sequence). The CDR3 consists of 11 residues. For the CDR3, the DNA is TGTGCCTGGAGTGTTAGGGAGACCCAGTACTTC. As protein: CAWSVRETQYF.

The V call is TRBV19, the J call TRBJ2-2; TRBD1 aligns across 10 bases. This CDR3 is built from 18 residues. Germline CDR1 reads LNHDA; CDR2 reads SQIVND (reference sequence). The V gene end was trimmed by 3 bases and the J gene end by 2 bases; junction bases not matched to a gene: 9. CDR3 DNA: TGTGCCAGTAGTATTTCCGGGACAGGGGCTACTAACACCGGGGAGCTGTTTTTT. Translating it yields CASSISGTGATNTGELFF.

V gene TRBV28 combines with J gene TRBJ2-3; no clear D gene. The V and J ends lost 3 bases and 6 bases respectively, with 7 bases between them. The germline V gene encodes CDR1 MDHEN and CDR2 SYDVKM. This CDR3 has 12 residues. The CDR3 DNA sequence: TGTGCCAGCAGTTTCGGGTCGGATACGCAGTATTTT. Amino acid sequence: CASSFGSDTQYF.

The chain recombines TRBV2 with TRBJ2-1; 7 bases align to TRBD2. Unmatched junction bases numbered 7, after V lost 2 bases and J lost 3 bases. In germline, CDR1 is SNHLY, CDR2 FYNNEI. The length of the CDR3 is 16 residues. CDR3 loop: CASSEHLGDYYNEQFF. CDR3 DNA sequence: TGTGCCAGCAGTGAACATTTAGGGGACTACTACAATGAGCAGTTCTTC.

V usage is TRBV30 and J usage is TRBJ1-1; no firm D call. Germline CDR1 is GTSNPN and CDR2 is SVGIG (reference sequence). CDR3 size: 14 residues. The V end lost 2 bases, the J end lost 4 bases, and 14 bases lay between the germline ends. The CDR3 spells CAWSYSGVGTEAFF. In nucleotides, the CDR3 is TGTGCCTGGAGTTATTCCGGGGTCGGCACTGAAGCTTTCTTT.

The chain recombines TRBV3-1 (or the pseudogene TRBV3-2) with TRBJ2-5; 7 bases line up with TRBD1. CDR1 LGHDT and CDR2 YNNKEL come from the germline V gene (reference sequence). The V and J ends lost 4 bases and 1 base, in that order; junction bases with no gene match: 9. The CDR3 is made up of 16 amino acids. DNA of the CDR3: TGTGCCAGCAGCCCACCGGGACAGAGACCCCAAGAGACCCAGTACTTC. Residues: CASSPPGQRPQETQYF.

J is TRBJ1-2 and V is TRBV28; D gene ambiguous. Germline CDR1 and CDR2: MDHEN and SYDVKM. V lost 7 bases and J 5 bases, leaving 11 bases between the germline ends. The CDR3 consists of 12 residues. CDR3 sequence reads: CASIGQLYGYTF. Written as DNA, the CDR3 is TGTGCCAGCATCGGGCAGCTATATGGCTACACCTTC.

The chain combines TRBV7-9 with TRBJ2-2; no clear D. CDR3 length equals 14 residues. Trimming left V 2 bases short and J 5 bases short, with 9 bases between. Germline V gene sequence: CDR1 SEHNR, CDR2 FQNEAQ (reference sequence). CDR3 in amino acids: CASSLMGNTGELFF. DNA of the CDR3: TGTGCCAGCAGCTTAATGGGCAATACCGGGGAGCTGTTTTTT.

The chain employs TRBV29-1 and TRBJ2-3; D tentatively fits TRBD1 or TRBD2 (7 bases each). Germline CDR1 and CDR2: SQVTM and ANQGSEA. V was cut by 4 bases and J by 3 bases, with 17 bases left in between. This CDR3 has 15 amino acids. The CDR3 DNA sequence: TGCAGCGTTGCAGGGGGGGCAATGAGAACAGATACGCAGTATTTT. Translation: CSVAGGAMRTDTQYF.

This clone came up a few times. The CDR3 sequence: CASSTRTDNYGYTF. The CDR3, as DNA: TGTGCCAGCAGTACCAGGACGGATAACTATGGCTACACCTTC. The rearrangement links TRBV6-5 to TRBJ1-2; D is undetermined. V was trimmed by 5 bases and J by 1 base, leaving 11 bases between them. The CDR3 runs to 14 residues. The germline gives CDR1 MNHEY, CDR2 SVGAGI.

The chain couples TRBV30 to TRBJ1-2; 11 nucleotides line up with TRBD1. This CDR3 spans 14 amino acids. CDR1 is GTSNPN, CDR2 SVGIG, per germline (reference sequence). The ends lost 3 bases at V and 6 bases at J; junction bases unmatched: 6. The CDR3 sequence: CAWRDRGRKDGYTF. The CDR3 nucleotides are TGTGCCTGGAGGGACAGGGGGCGGAAAGATGGCTACACCTTC.

J is TRBJ1-2 and V is TRBV14, with 8 bases that match TRBD1. Germline assignment: CDR1 SGHDN and CDR2 FVKESK. V gave up 0 bases and J gave up 4 bases; unmatched junction bases: 4. The CDR3 consists of 15 residues. This CDR3 reads CASSQDETGAYGYTF. CDR3 bases: TGTGCCAGCAGCCAAGATGAGACAGGGGCCTATGGCTACACCTTC.

The chain links TRBV6-5 to TRBJ1-6; D remains unclear. CDR1 and CDR2 (germline): MNHEY, SVGAGI. The V and J ends lost 3 bases and 9 bases respectively, with 15 bases between them. The CDR3 length is 15 residues. The CDR3 DNA sequence: TGTGCCAGCAGTTATTATAAGGGTCGCGGTTCACCCCTCCACTTT. It is translated as CASSYYKGRGSPLHF.

This clone has a handful of counts. The chain carries TRBV28 and TRBJ1-6; D is uncertain. This CDR3 is built from 14 residues. Trimming took 3 bases from V and 6 from J, leaving 9 bases between them. Germline assignment: CDR1 MDHEN and CDR2 SYDVKM. CDR3 DNA: TGTGCCAGCAGTTTCCCCCGGAGTAATTCACCCCTCCACTTT. Amino acid sequence: CASSFPRSNSPLHF.

This clone came up a few times. The CDR3: CASSPQAVGAGNTIYF. For the CDR3, the DNA is TGTGCCAGCTCACCACAGGCCGTCGGGGCTGGAAACACCATATATTTT. The gene calls are TRBV18 and TRBJ1-3; D is ambiguous. V was trimmed by 1 base and J by 2 bases, leaving 12 bases between them. This CDR3 spans 16 amino acids. Germline V gives CDR1 KGHSH, CDR2 LQKENI.